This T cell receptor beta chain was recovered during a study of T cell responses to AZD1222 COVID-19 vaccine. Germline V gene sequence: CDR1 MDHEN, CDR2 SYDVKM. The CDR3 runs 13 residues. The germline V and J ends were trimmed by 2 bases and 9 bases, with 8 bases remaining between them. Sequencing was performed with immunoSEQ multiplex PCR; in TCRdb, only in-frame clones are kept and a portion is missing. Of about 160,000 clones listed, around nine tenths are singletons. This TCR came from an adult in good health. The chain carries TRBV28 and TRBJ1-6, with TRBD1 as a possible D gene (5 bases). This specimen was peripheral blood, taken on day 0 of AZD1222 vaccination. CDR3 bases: TGTGCCAGCAGTTTAGGGGGAACTTCACCCCTCCACTTT. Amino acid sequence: CASSLGGTSPLHF.